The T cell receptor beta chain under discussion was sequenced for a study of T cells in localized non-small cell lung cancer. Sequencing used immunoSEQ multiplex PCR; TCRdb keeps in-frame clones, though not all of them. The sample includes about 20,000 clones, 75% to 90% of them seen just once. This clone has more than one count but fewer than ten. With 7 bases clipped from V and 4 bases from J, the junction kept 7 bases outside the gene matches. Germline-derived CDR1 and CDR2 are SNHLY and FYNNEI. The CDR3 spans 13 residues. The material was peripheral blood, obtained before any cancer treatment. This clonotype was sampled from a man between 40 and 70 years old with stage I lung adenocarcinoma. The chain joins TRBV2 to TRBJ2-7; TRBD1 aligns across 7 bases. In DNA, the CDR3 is TGTGCCAGCAACAACAGGGGTTCTTACGAGCAGTACTTC. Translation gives CASNNRGSYEQYF.